The 17 T cell receptor beta chains in this list originate from one sample, sequenced in a study of identical twins. TCRdb called the 5' RACE reads again in MiXCR, with one record for every CDR3 protein. The table includes 1.5 million to 2 million distinct CDR3 sequences, 25% to 35% detected once. The sample taken for sequencing was cord blood. The receptors originated from a newborn girl in good health.

The J gene is TRBJ2-7, the V gene TRBV5-1; D gene unclear. The CDR3 consists of 12 residues. Per the germline V gene, CDR1 is SGHRS and CDR2 is YFSETQ. Trimming took off 7 bases at V and 0 bases at J, with 8 bases between the two ends. CDR3 protein: CASLLSSYEQYF. CDR3 nucleotides: TGCGCCAGCTTGTTAAGCTCCTACGAGCAGTACTTC.

The chain carries TRBV10-3 and TRBJ2-1; weak D call: TRBD2 (6 bases). The last part of the DNA fits TRBJ2-7 better; the J call may be wrong. The CDR3 is made up of 17 amino acids. Germline V gives CDR1 ENHRY, CDR2 SYGVKD. CDR3 amino acids: CAISRALAGPSYNEQYF. CDR3 coding DNA: TGTGCCATCAGTCGGGCCCTTGCGGGACCCTCCTACAATGAGCAGTACTTC.

This clonotype has more than one count but fewer than ten. The V and J genes are TRBV20-1 and TRBJ1-5; no firm D call. CDR1 and CDR2 (germline): DFQATT, SNEGSKA (reference sequence). V gave up 5 bases and J gave up 6 bases, with 20 bases separating them. The CDR3 runs to 15 residues. CDR3 amino acids: CSAAPRAGLGQPQHF. CDR3 sequence (DNA): TGCAGTGCTGCCCCAAGGGCGGGATTAGGTCAGCCCCAGCATTTT.

This clonotype was recorded at least ten times. J is TRBJ2-1 and V is TRBV12-3 or TRBV12-4; 8 nucleotides align to TRBD1. The CDR3 is made up of 14 amino acids. V lost 5 bases and J lost 6; bases outside the gene matches: 6. CDR3 DNA: TGTGCCAGCAGTCTACAGGGGGGACTCAATGAGCAGTTCTTC. Translated, it gives CASSLQGGLNEQFF.

This chain connects TRBV28 to TRBJ1-2; the D gene is possibly TRBD1 (5 bases). Trimming left V 2 bases short and J 4 bases short, with 11 bases between. CDR1 MDHEN and CDR2 SYDVKM come from the germline V gene. This CDR3 is built from 14 residues. CDR3 in DNA: TGTGCCAGCAGTTTAAGGGGCAGAAGCTATGGCTACACCTTC. Translating it yields CASSLRGRSYGYTF.

This clonotype was counted ten times or more. The chain combines TRBV5-1 with TRBJ2-5; TRBD1 is a possible D gene (6 bases). The CDR3 runs to 14 residues. V was shortened by 7 bases and J by 5 bases, with 18 bases between the two germline ends. Germline values: CDR1 SGHRS, CDR2 YFSETQ. The CDR3 loop is CASSLSTGQETQYF. CDR3 sequence (DNA): TGCGCCAGCTCACTTTCGACAGGACAGGAGACCCAGTACTTC.

V and J are TRBV30 and TRBJ2-4, with 7 bases identical to TRBD1. The V gene's germline CDR1 is GTSNPN and CDR2 SVGIG (reference sequence). The CDR3 is 17 residues long. With V trimmed by 1 base and J by 0 bases, 9 bases remained unmatched. Written as DNA, the CDR3 is TGTGCCTGGAGTGCCCGGGACAGAACCTTAGCCAAAAACATTCAGTACTTC. This codes for CAWSARDRTLAKNIQYF.

Only one count was recorded for this clonotype. This may come from a read error, since a much larger clone is one base off. The chain is built from TRBV4-2 and TRBJ2-7; D not certain. The last part of the DNA fits TRBJ2-5 better; the J call may be wrong. This CDR3 region has 13 residues. Germline lookup yields CDR1 LGHNA and CDR2 YNFKEQ. CDR3: CTSSQLGQETQYF. Here the CDR3 DNA reads TGTACCAGCAGCCAATTAGGGCAGGAGACCCAGTACTTC.

This clonotype was seen only a few times. The V call is TRBV6-5, the J call TRBJ2-5; possible D gene TRBD2, 7 bases. The end of the DNA aligns better with TRBJ2-7, so the J call may be wrong. The CDR3 totals 14 residues. CDR1 and CDR2 from the germline V gene are MNHEY and SVGAGI. This CDR3 reads CASTKRGALYEQYF. The CDR3 region has the DNA TGTGCCAGCACAAAACGGGGGGCCCTCTACGAGCAGTACTTC.

V and J are TRBV9 and TRBJ1-6, with 8 bases aligning to TRBD1. CDR3 length: 17 residues. Germline CDR1 and CDR2: SGDLS and YYNGEE. Trimming took 3 bases from V and 7 from J; bases not matched to a gene: 12. The CDR3 reads CASSGQGSPRGNSPLHF. The CDR3 DNA reads as TGTGCCAGCAGCGGACAGGGGTCTCCTAGGGGAAATTCACCCCTCCACTTT. The full variable domain, rest sourced from reference TRBV9 and TRBJ1-6, is DSGVTQTPKHLITATGQRVTLRCSPRSGDLSVYWYQQSLDQGLQFLIQYYNGEERAKGNILERFSAQQFPDLHSELNLSSLELGDSALYFCASSGQGSPRGNSPLHFGNGTRLTVT.

The chain combines TRBV20-1 with TRBJ2-1; tentatively, D is TRBD1 (5 bases). Germline CDR1 is DFQATT and CDR2 is SNEGSKA (reference sequence). The CDR3 totals 12 residues. Trimming stripped 5 bases from V and 8 bases from J, with 13 bases between. For the CDR3, the DNA is TGCAGTGCTCGCCGACGACAGTATGAGCAGTTCTTC. Its translation is CSARRRQYEQFF.

The gene calls are TRBV6-5 and TRBJ2-1; D tentatively reads TRBD1 or TRBD2 (5 bases each). The last part of the DNA fits TRBJ2-7 better; the J call may be wrong. The CDR3 is 17 amino acids. Germline V lookup: CDR1 MNHEY, CDR2 SVGAGI. The chain's CDR3 is CASSYGRGWRSYNEQYF. The CDR3 region has the DNA TGTGCCAGCAGTTACGGCCGGGGCTGGAGATCCTACAATGAGCAGTACTTC.

This clonotype was picked up a small number of times. J is TRBJ2-7 and V is TRBV20-1, with a weak D call TRBD2 (6 bases). Germline CDR1 reads DFQATT; CDR2 reads SNEGSKA (reference sequence). V dropped 3 bases and J dropped 2 bases, with 11 bases sitting between them. This CDR3 has 13 amino acids. The CDR3 nucleotides read TGCAGTGCTAGCGCGGGGATAGCCTACGAGCAGTACTTC. It encodes CSASAGIAYEQYF.

V usage is TRBV27 and J usage is TRBJ1-1; TRBD1 might be the D (5 bases). The CDR3 is 14 amino acids. Germline V gene data show CDR1 as MNHEY and CDR2 as SMNVEV (reference sequence). V was cut by 6 bases and J by 5 bases, with 16 bases left in between. This chain's CDR3 is CASSPLGLRTEAFF. CDR3 nucleotides: TGTGCCAGCAGCCCCTTGGGGCTAAGAACTGAAGCTTTCTTT.

Comments on this clonotype: Compared with germline, one end of the junction differs, possibly owing to a read error. The gene calls are TRBV5-4 and TRBJ1-2; D unresolved. There are 15 residues in the CDR3. Germline V gene lookup returns CDR1 SGHNT and CDR2 YYREEE (reference sequence). CDR3 amino acids: CASSLEGLSNCGYTF. CDR3 DNA sequence: TGTGCCAGCAGCTTGGAAGGGCTATCTAACTGTGGCTACACCTTC.

This clonotype was observed a few times. V and J are TRBV3-1 and TRBJ2-5; D is possibly TRBD1 or TRBD2 (5 bases each). CDR3 size: 16 residues. Trimming shortened V by 0 bases and J by 0 bases, and 11 bases separated the two germline ends. Germline CDR1 is LGHDT and CDR2 is YNNKEL (reference sequence). In nucleotides, the CDR3 is TGTGCCAGCAGCCAAGATGATTGGGGGTACCAAGAGACCCAGTACTTC. It codes for CASSQDDWGYQETQYF.

This clonotype was detected a few times. CDR3 bases: TGCGCCAGCAGCCAAACGCCTAGCGGCAACAATGAGCAGTTCTTC. Its translation: CASSQTPSGNNEQFF. The chain couples TRBV4-1 to TRBJ2-1; the match to TRBD2 covers 7 bases. The ends lost 2 bases at V and 5 bases at J; junction bases unmatched: 6. The CDR3 sequence is 15 residues long. Germline V gene data show CDR1 as MGHRA and CDR2 as YSYEKL.